This TCR beta chain was sequenced for a study of tumor-infiltrating lymphocytes in localized non-small cell lung cancer. Across the study: From each patient, both tumor and uninvolved lung, non-adjacent to tumor, were sampled.

Germline CDR1 is GTSNPN and CDR2 is SVGIG (reference sequence). The V gene lost 2 bases and the J gene lost 4 bases, with 23 bases spanning the gap. The CDR3 has 17 amino acids. Assay: immunoSEQ multiplex PCR; the TCRdb copy retains only in-frame clones and omits some. Of 15,000 to 20,000 clones in the sample, 75% to 85% were seen once. The clonotype comes from a human donor with non-small cell lung cancer. This chain connects TRBV30 to TRBJ2-5; D possibly corresponds to TRBD2 (7 bases). Sequenced material: uninvolved lung tissue not adjacent to the tumor. CDR3 in amino acids: CAWSSRGRAGSLETQYF. The CDR3 bases are TGTGCCTGGAGTTCCCGGGGGCGAGCGGGGAGCCTAGAGACCCAGTACTTC. Combining the CDR3 with reference TRBV30 and TRBJ2-5 gives the whole variable domain SQTIHQWPATLVQPVGSPLSLECTVEGTSNPNLYWYRQAAGRGLQLLFYSVGIGQISSEVPQNLSASRPQDRQFILSSKKLLLSDSGFYLCAWSSRGRAGSLETQYFGPGTRLLVL.